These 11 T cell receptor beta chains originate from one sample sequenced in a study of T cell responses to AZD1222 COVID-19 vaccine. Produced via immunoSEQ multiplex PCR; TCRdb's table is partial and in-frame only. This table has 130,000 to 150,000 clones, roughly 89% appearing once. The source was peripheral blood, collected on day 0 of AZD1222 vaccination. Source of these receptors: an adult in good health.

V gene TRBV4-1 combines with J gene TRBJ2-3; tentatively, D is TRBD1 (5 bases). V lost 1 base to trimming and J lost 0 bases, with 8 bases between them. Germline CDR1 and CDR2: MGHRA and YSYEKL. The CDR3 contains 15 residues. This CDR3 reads CASSQATVSTDTQYF. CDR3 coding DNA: TGCGCCAGCAGCCAAGCGACAGTAAGCACAGATACGCAGTATTTT.

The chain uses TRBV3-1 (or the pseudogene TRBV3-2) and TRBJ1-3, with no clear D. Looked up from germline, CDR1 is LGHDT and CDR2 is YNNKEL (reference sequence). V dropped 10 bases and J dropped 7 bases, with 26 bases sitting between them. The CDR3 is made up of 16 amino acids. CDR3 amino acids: CATLPRFGWARNTIYF. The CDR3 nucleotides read TGTGCCACCCTTCCCCGATTCGGGTGGGCGAGGAACACCATATATTTT.

CDR3 in DNA: TGTGCCAGCGTCAATTCTAACGGGGGAAACACCATATATTTT. It is translated as CASVNSNGGNTIYF. The chain uses TRBV2 and TRBJ1-3; no firm D call. The CDR3 sequence is 14 residues long. CDR1 is SNHLY and CDR2 is FYNNEI in the germline V gene. V was pared by 8 bases and J by 4 bases, with 15 bases between.

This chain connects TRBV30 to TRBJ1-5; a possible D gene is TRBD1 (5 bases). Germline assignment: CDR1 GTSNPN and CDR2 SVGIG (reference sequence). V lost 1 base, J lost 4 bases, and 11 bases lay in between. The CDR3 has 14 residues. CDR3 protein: CAWSELSGNQPQHF. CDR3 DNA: TGTGCCTGGAGTGAGTTGTCAGGGAATCAGCCCCAGCATTTT. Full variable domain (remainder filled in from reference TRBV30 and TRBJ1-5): SQTIHQWPATLVQPVGSPLSLECTVEGTSNPNLYWYRQAAGRGLQLLFYSVGIGQISSEVPQNLSASRPQDRQFILSSKKLLLSDSGFYLCAWSELSGNQPQHFGDGTRLSIL.

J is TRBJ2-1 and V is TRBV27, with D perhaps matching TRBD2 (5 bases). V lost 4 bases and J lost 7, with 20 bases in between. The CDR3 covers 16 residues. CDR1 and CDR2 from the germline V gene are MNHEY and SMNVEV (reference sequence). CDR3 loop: CASSSGERYWENEQFF. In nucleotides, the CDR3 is TGTGCCAGCAGTTCGGGTGAGCGGTATTGGGAAAATGAGCAGTTCTTC.

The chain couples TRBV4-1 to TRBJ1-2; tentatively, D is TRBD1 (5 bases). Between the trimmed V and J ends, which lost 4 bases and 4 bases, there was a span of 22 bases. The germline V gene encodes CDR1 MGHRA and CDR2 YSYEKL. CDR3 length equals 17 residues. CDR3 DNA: TGCGCCAGCAGCCCCGGACGCGGGGGACTGACTATCTATGGCTACACCTTC. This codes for CASSPGRGGLTIYGYTF.

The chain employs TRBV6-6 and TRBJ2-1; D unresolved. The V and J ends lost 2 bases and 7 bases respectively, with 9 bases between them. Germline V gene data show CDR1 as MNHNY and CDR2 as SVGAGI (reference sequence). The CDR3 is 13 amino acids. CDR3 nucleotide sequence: TGTGCCAGCAGTTACAACCCAGAGAATGAGCAGTTCTTC. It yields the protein CASSYNPENEQFF.

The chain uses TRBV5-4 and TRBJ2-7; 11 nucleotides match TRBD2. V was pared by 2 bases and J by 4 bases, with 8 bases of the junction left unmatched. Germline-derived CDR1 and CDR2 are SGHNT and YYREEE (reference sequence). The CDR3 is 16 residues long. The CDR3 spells CASSFVSGRGEYEQYF. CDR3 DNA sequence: TGTGCCAGCAGCTTCGTTAGCGGGAGGGGGGAGTACGAGCAGTACTTC. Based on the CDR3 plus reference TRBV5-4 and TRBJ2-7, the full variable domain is ETGVTQSPTHLIKTRGQQVTLRCSSQSGHNTVSWYQQALGQGPQFIFQYYREEENGRGNFPPRFSGLQFPNYSSELNVNALELDDSALYLCASSFVSGRGEYEQYFGPGTRLTVT.

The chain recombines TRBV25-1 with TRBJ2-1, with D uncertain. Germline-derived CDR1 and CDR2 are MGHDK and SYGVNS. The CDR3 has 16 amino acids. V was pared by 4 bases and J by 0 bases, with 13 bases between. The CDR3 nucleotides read TGTGCCAGCAGTGGAGGATGGCTTAGCTCCTACAATGAGCAGTTCTTC. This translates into CASSGGWLSSYNEQFF.

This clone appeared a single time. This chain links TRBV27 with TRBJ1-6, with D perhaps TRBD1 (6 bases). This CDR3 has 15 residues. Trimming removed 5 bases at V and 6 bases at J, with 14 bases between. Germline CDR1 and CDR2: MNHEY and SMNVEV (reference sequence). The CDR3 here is CASSLGGLGNSPLHF. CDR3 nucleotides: TGTGCCAGCAGTCTCGGGGGGCTTGGTAATTCACCCCTCCACTTT.

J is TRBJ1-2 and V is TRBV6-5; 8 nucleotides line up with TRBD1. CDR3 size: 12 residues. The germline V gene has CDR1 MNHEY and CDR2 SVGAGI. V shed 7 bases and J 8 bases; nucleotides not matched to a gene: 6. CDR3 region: CASTQNRGGYTF. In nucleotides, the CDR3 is TGTGCCAGCACCCAAAACAGGGGGGGCTACACCTTC.